Shown below are 30 T cell receptor beta chains from a single sample sequenced in a study of long-term antiretroviral therapy in people with HIV. At the survey level, the v3.0 immunoSEQ assay was run. The data were produced by immunoSEQ multiplex PCR, yet TCRdb's version contains in-frame clones alone and is incomplete. Of around 22,000 clones listed, roughly 88% are singletons. The source was unsorted PBMCs, collected around 4.3 years after starting antiretroviral therapy. The receptors derive from a man between 25 and 39 years old with HIV.

The rearrangement joins TRBV30 to TRBJ2-1; 9 nucleotides line up with TRBD1. From germline, CDR1 is GTSNPN and CDR2 SVGIG (reference sequence). The CDR3 extends over 16 amino acids. The CDR3 protein is CGLNRGQGSSYNEQFF. The DNA of the CDR3 is TGTGGCTTAAACCGCGGACAGGGGAGCTCCTACAATGAGCAGTTCTTC.

This clone is medium-sized by share. The rearrangement uses TRBV21-1 and TRBJ1-5; the table's D gene call, TRBD1, was not cross checked with the DNA. TRBV21-1 has pseudogene status. The CDR3 totals 17 residues. The CDR3 sequence: CASSLRSGTGDNQPQHF. CDR3 DNA sequence: TGTGCCAGCAGCTTACGCTCCGGGACAGGAGACAATCAGCCCCAGCATTTT.

The J gene is TRBJ1-1, the V gene TRBV7-9; D unresolved. Germline CDR1 reads SEHNR; CDR2 reads FQNEAQ (reference sequence). Trimming left V 1 base short and J 4 bases short, with 10 bases between. This CDR3 has 14 amino acids. The CDR3: CASSLEVLVTEAFF. As DNA, the CDR3 is TGTGCCAGCAGCTTAGAGGTGCTGGTCACTGAAGCTTTCTTT.

This clone came up a few times. This chain links TRBV4-2 with TRBJ2-7; a possible D gene is TRBD2 (6 bases). There are 13 residues in the CDR3. The V gene lost 4 bases and the J gene lost 6 bases, with 13 bases spanning the gap. Germline CDR1 reads LGHNA; CDR2 reads YNFKEQ. CDR3 loop: CASSRGDGIEQYF. The CDR3 DNA sequence: TGTGCCAGCAGCCGGGGGGACGGTATCGAGCAGTACTTC.

Within the sample, this clone is medium-sized. The chain joins TRBV29-1 to TRBJ2-7, with D unclear. Germline-derived CDR1 and CDR2 are SQVTM and ANQGSEA. The CDR3 is 13 amino acids. The germline V and J ends were trimmed by 7 bases and 0 bases, with 13 bases remaining between them. This chain's CDR3 is CSAARTLSYEQYF. The CDR3 region has the DNA TGCAGCGCTGCCAGGACCCTCTCCTACGAGCAGTACTTC.

The rearrangement joins TRBV6-1 to TRBJ2-3; no clear D. Germline loops: CDR1 MNHNS, CDR2 SASEGT. The V end lost 4 bases, the J end lost 6 bases, and 2 bases lay between the germline ends. This CDR3 has 10 amino acids. The CDR3 DNA follows: TGTGCCAGCAGTGCGGATACGCAGTATTTT. Translation: CASSADTQYF.

This chain joins TRBV19 and TRBJ2-3; 9 bases fit TRBD2. This CDR3 has 16 residues. Germline lookup yields CDR1 LNHDA and CDR2 SQIVND (reference sequence). Losses at the gene ends were 5 bases for V and 1 base for J; bases not matched to a gene: 7. The CDR3 bases are TGTGCCAGTAGTCGAGTAGCGGGAGTAGGCACAGATACGCAGTATTTT. Its translation is CASSRVAGVGTDTQYF.

The CDR3 nucleotides read TGCGCCAGCAGCCTTAGACACAGGGAGGGCGGTCAGCCCCAGCATTTT. Residues: CASSLRHREGGQPQHF. The genes are TRBV4-1 and TRBJ1-5, with a tentative D call TRBD1 (6 bases). Germline CDR1 and CDR2: MGHRA and YSYEKL. The germline V and J ends were trimmed by 4 bases and 6 bases, with 19 bases remaining between them. This CDR3 has 16 amino acids.

This chain connects TRBV5-1 to TRBJ1-1, with D possibly matching TRBD1 (5 bases). The germline gives CDR1 SGHRS, CDR2 YFSETQ. V lost 4 bases and J 4 bases, leaving 14 bases between the germline ends. The CDR3 consists of 14 residues. CDR3 residues: CASSPEADSTEAFF. The CDR3 nucleotides are TGCGCCAGCAGCCCGGAGGCAGACAGCACTGAAGCTTTCTTT.

The chain is built from TRBV30 and TRBJ2-7; D is ambiguous. The CDR3 has 14 amino acids. Germline CDR1 reads GTSNPN; CDR2 reads SVGIG (reference sequence). Trimming took 0 bases from V and 0 from J, leaving 9 bases between them. CDR3 protein: CAWSVKGSSYEQYF. The CDR3 DNA is TGTGCCTGGAGTGTAAAGGGCTCCTCCTACGAGCAGTACTTC.

The V gene is TRBV10-3, the J gene TRBJ1-6, with D possibly matching TRBD1 (6 bases). CDR3 length equals 16 residues. Trimming left V 6 bases short and J 0 bases short, with 12 bases between. Germline V CDR1 and CDR2: ENHRY, SYGVKD. This CDR3 is CAIREQDSSYNSPLHF. Here the CDR3 DNA reads TGTGCCATCAGGGAACAGGACAGCTCCTATAATTCACCCCTCCACTTT.

J is TRBJ1-2 and V is TRBV19; D call uncertain. CDR3 length: 12 residues. V was clipped by 6 bases and J by 3 bases, with 8 bases between them. Germline values: CDR1 LNHDA, CDR2 SQIVND (reference sequence). DNA of the CDR3: TGTGCCAGTAGCGATTGGGACTATGGCTACACCTTC. Its translation: CASSDWDYGYTF.

The gene calls are TRBV6-1 and TRBJ1-1; maybe TRBD1 (5 bases). Germline V CDR1 and CDR2: MNHNS, SASEGT. CDR3 length equals 14 residues. The V end was cut by 2 bases, the J end by 2 bases, with 9 bases between. CDR3 DNA sequence: TGTGCCAGCAGTGAACAGGGACCCAACACTGAAGCTTTCTTT. Amino acids: CASSEQGPNTEAFF.

This clone has a handful of counts. The CDR3 protein is CASSLLAGGSYEQYF. The CDR3 bases are TGCGCCAGCAGCTTACTAGCGGGAGGCTCCTACGAGCAGTACTTC. This sequence joins TRBV5-1 and TRBJ2-7; the match to TRBD2 covers 12 bases. Germline V gene lookup returns CDR1 SGHRS and CDR2 YFSETQ. Trimming cost V 2 bases and J 0 bases; bases outside gene matches: 0. The length of the CDR3 is 15 residues.

This chain links TRBV18 with TRBJ1-2; D is ambiguous. V lost 3 bases and J 8 bases, leaving 13 bases between the germline ends. CDR3 length: 13 residues. CDR1 KGHSH and CDR2 LQKENI come from the germline V gene. CDR3 in DNA: TGTGCCAGCTCACCGCCAGGTCGAAGCGGCTACACCTTC. The encoded protein is CASSPPGRSGYTF.

The chain uses TRBV2 and TRBJ1-1; 8 bases align to TRBD1. CDR1 and CDR2 (germline): SNHLY, FYNNEI. The CDR3 contains 15 residues. The V segment lost 0 bases and the J segment 7 bases; nucleotides outside the gene matches: 7. The CDR3, as DNA: TGTGCCAGCAGTGAAGCGGGGCAGGGGGCAATTGAAGCTTTCTTT. Translating it yields CASSEAGQGAIEAFF.

The chain carries TRBV6-6 and TRBJ2-7; tentative D call: TRBD1 (6 bases). The germline V gene encodes CDR1 MNHNY and CDR2 SVGAGI (reference sequence). The ends were cut back, 2 bases at V and 1 base at J, with 9 bases in the middle. This CDR3 has 14 residues. CDR3: CASSYETGSYEQYF. The CDR3 DNA reads as TGTGCCAGCAGTTACGAAACAGGGTCCTACGAGCAGTACTTC.

The chain recombines TRBV28 with TRBJ2-3; D call uncertain. Germline CDR1 and CDR2: MDHEN and SYDVKM. V was cut by 5 bases and J by 6 bases, with 12 bases left in between. The CDR3 runs 13 residues. CDR3 coding DNA: TGTGCCAGCAGTGTCCCGCCGGCGGATACGCAGTATTTT. Its protein product is CASSVPPADTQYF. The variable domain in full, completed from reference TRBV28 and TRBJ2-3, reads DVKVTQSSRYLVKRTGEKVFLECVQDMDHENMFWYRQDPGLGLRLIYFSYDVKMKEKGDIPEGYSVSREKKERFSLILESASTNQTSMYLCASSVPPADTQYFGPGTRLTVL.

The chain uses TRBV14 and TRBJ2-3, with D uncertain. CDR1 and CDR2 (germline): SGHDN, FVKESK. The CDR3 contains 14 residues. Trimming left V 4 bases short and J 3 bases short, with 11 bases between. Here the CDR3 reads CASSPVAGTDTQYF. DNA of the CDR3: TGTGCCAGCAGCCCGGTCGCTGGGACAGATACGCAGTATTTT. Using reference TRBV14 and TRBJ2-3 for the parts outside the CDR3, the full variable domain is EAGVTQFPSHSVIEKGQTVTLRCDPISGHDNLYWYRRVMGKEIKFLLHFVKESKQDESGMPNNRFLAERTGGTYSTLKVQPAELEDSGVYFCASSPVAGTDTQYFGPGTRLTVL.

The chain carries TRBV2 and TRBJ1-1; TRBD1 might be the D (5 bases). The germline V and J ends were trimmed by 8 bases and 0 bases, with 13 bases remaining between them. Germline CDR1 and CDR2: SNHLY and FYNNEI. The CDR3 is made up of 14 amino acids. The CDR3: CASVNGDLNTEAFF. The CDR3 DNA reads as TGTGCCAGCGTTAACGGGGACCTGAACACTGAAGCTTTCTTT.

The chain is built from TRBV7-9 and TRBJ1-4; D is unresolved. The ends were cut back, 3 bases at V and 8 bases at J, with 7 bases in the middle. CDR3 length equals 12 residues. The germline gives CDR1 SEHNR, CDR2 FQNEAQ (reference sequence). The CDR3 sequence is CASSFSAEKLFF. The CDR3 DNA follows: TGTGCCAGCAGCTTCTCGGCAGAAAAACTGTTTTTT.

The rearrangement uses TRBV14 and TRBJ1-2, with D possibly matching TRBD1 (6 bases). The V end was cut by 0 bases, the J end by 7 bases, with 12 bases between. Germline V lookup: CDR1 SGHDN, CDR2 FVKESK. This CDR3 comprises 14 residues. CDR3 DNA: TGTGCCAGCAGCCAAGATGGCAGGGGTGGTGGCTACACCTTC. Translation gives CASSQDGRGGGYTF.

The chain has TRBV19 and TRBJ2-7; 7 positions match TRBD2. In germline, CDR1 is LNHDA, CDR2 SQIVND (reference sequence). The junction had 7 bases not matched to a gene; V was cut back by 5 bases and J by 3 bases. The CDR3 length is 14 residues. CDR3 nucleotides: TGTGCCAGTAGTCGGGCGGGGGACGGCTACGAGCAGTACTTC. Encoded protein: CASSRAGDGYEQYF.

The J gene is TRBJ2-3, the V gene TRBV27, with 9 bases matching TRBD2. V lost 2 bases and J lost 6; bases outside the gene matches: 9. The CDR3 sequence is 16 residues long. CDR1 is MNHEY, CDR2 SMNVEV, per germline (reference sequence). CDR3 sequence reads: CASSLGLAGATDTQYF. The DNA of the CDR3 is TGTGCCAGCAGTTTAGGGTTAGCGGGAGCGACCGATACGCAGTATTTT.

The chain is built from TRBV7-8 and TRBJ2-2, with 7 bases identical to TRBD1. The germline V gene encodes CDR1 SGHVS and CDR2 FQNEAQ. The trim removed 8 bases at V and 7 bases at J, leaving 10 bases unmatched. The CDR3 covers 14 residues. The CDR3 DNA follows: TGTGCCAGCGATCAGGGGGTCTGGAGCGGGGAGCTGTTTTTT. It yields the protein CASDQGVWSGELFF. Full variable domain (missing parts from reference TRBV7-8 and TRBJ2-2): GAGVSQSPRYKVAKRGQDVALRCDPISGHVSLFWYQQALGQGPEFLTYFQNEAQLDKSGLPSDRFFAERPEGSVSTLKIQRTQQEDSAVYLCASDQGVWSGELFFGEGSRLTVL.

The rearrangement links TRBV7-8 to TRBJ1-5; no firm D call. V was pared by 3 bases and J by 4 bases, with 16 bases between. The CDR3 has 16 amino acids. CDR1 and CDR2 (germline): SGHVS, FQNEAQ. The CDR3 DNA reads TGTGCCAGCAGCTTCAGTGTCGGGTCACTTAATCAGCCCCAGCATTTT. Translating it yields CASSFSVGSLNQPQHF.

The gene calls are TRBV7-2 and TRBJ1-1; D is unresolved. There are 13 residues in the CDR3. Germline V gene data show CDR1 as SGHTA and CDR2 as FQGNSA. The ends were cut back, 3 bases at V and 1 base at J, with 6 bases in the middle. CDR3 sequence (DNA): TGTGCCAGCAGCTTCGGATGGAACACTGAAGCTTTCTTT. This translates into CASSFGWNTEAFF.

As DNA, the CDR3 is TGCGCCAGCAGCTCAATCGGTCAGTCCTACGAGCAGTACTTC. Translation gives CASSSIGQSYEQYF. The rearrangement links TRBV5-1 to TRBJ2-7, with unresolved D. Germline V gene sequence: CDR1 SGHRS, CDR2 YFSETQ. The ends were cut back, 3 bases at V and 1 base at J, with 11 bases in the middle. The CDR3 covers 14 residues.

V is TRBV5-1 and J is TRBJ2-2; D possibly matches TRBD1 or TRBD2 (6 bases each). Germline-derived CDR1 and CDR2 are SGHRS and YFSETQ. This CDR3 is 16 amino acids long. Trimming removed 4 bases from V and 0 bases from J, with 13 bases in between. In DNA, the CDR3 is TGCGCCAGCAGCCGCCTGGGGGGCTCGAACACCGGGGAGCTGTTTTTT. The encoded protein is CASSRLGGSNTGELFF.

The chain uses TRBV9 and TRBJ2-7; TRBD2 is a possible D gene (6 bases). CDR1 and CDR2 from the germline V gene are SGDLS and YYNGEE. This CDR3 has 13 amino acids. Trimming left V 5 bases short and J 2 bases short, with 11 bases between. CDR3 amino acids: CASRGTFPYEQYF. Here the CDR3 DNA reads TGTGCCAGCAGGGGGACTTTTCCCTACGAGCAGTACTTC. The full variable domain, its missing parts supplied by reference TRBV9 and TRBJ2-7, is DSGVTQTPKHLITATGQRVTLRCSPRSGDLSVYWYQQSLDQGLQFLIQYYNGEERAKGNILERFSAQQFPDLHSELNLSSLELGDSALYFCASRGTFPYEQYFGPGTRLTVT.